These 10 T cell receptor beta chains came from one sample sequenced in a study of beta chain features in type 1 diabetes. cDNA synthesis used the whole RNA isolate, giving expressed TCRB sequences. Sequencing was performed with immunoSEQ multiplex PCR; in TCRdb, only in-frame clones are kept and a portion is missing. Of under 300,000 clones in the sample, about 30% are singletons; the top ten hold roughly 4%. The sequenced sample consisted of central memory CD4+ T cells from blood. Receptor source: a man aged 30 to 45 in good health.

This clone was seen a few times. The rearrangement uses TRBV7-2 and TRBJ2-4; D is perhaps TRBD1 (5 bases). The V gene's germline CDR1 is SGHTA and CDR2 FQGNSA. V was clipped by 5 bases and J by 5 bases, with 16 bases between them. This CDR3 spans 15 amino acids. CDR3 DNA: TGTGCCAGCAGCCACCCTACAGGAAGGGAAAACATTCAGTACTTC. This codes for CASSHPTGRENIQYF.

This clone was seen a handful of times. This chain uses TRBV18 with TRBJ2-2; D is unclear. Per germline, CDR1 KGHSH and CDR2 LQKENI. The CDR3 spans 13 residues. The ends were cut back, 4 bases at V and 3 bases at J, with 6 bases in the middle. The CDR3 loop reads CASSLDYTGELFF. The CDR3 DNA reads as TGTGCCAGCTCACTTGACTACACCGGGGAGCTGTTTTTT.

The V gene is TRBV10-1, the J gene TRBJ2-1; possible D gene TRBD1, 7 bases. The germline V gene encodes CDR1 WNHNN and CDR2 SYGVQD (reference sequence). The CDR3 covers 15 residues. V lost 3 bases and J 3 bases, leaving 12 bases between the germline ends. The CDR3 reads CASSDGQGGYNEQFF. In DNA form, the CDR3 reads TGCGCCAGCAGTGATGGGCAGGGGGGCTACAATGAGCAGTTCTTC.

This clone was counted only a few times. The CDR3 protein is CASTNPSTDTQYF. The CDR3 DNA reads as TGTGCCAGTACTAATCCTAGCACAGATACGCAGTATTTT. The chain joins TRBV19 to TRBJ2-3; the D is unclear. The CDR3 length is 13 residues. V lost 7 bases and J 0 bases, leaving 8 bases between the germline ends. The germline V gene encodes CDR1 LNHDA and CDR2 SQIVND (reference sequence).

Ten or more counts support this clone. The J gene is TRBJ2-7, the V gene TRBV13; possible D gene TRBD1, 5 bases. The ends were cut back, 5 bases at V and 0 bases at J, with 8 bases in the middle. The CDR3 sequence is 13 residues long. The V gene's germline CDR1 is PRHDT and CDR2 FYEKMQ (reference sequence). Written as DNA, the CDR3 is TGTGCCAGCAGCCAGGGAAACTCCTACGAGCAGTACTTC. Protein: CASSQGNSYEQYF.

The chain recombines TRBV27 with TRBJ2-5; maybe TRBD2 (5 bases). V was pared by 5 bases and J by 6 bases, with 13 bases between. CDR3 length equals 13 residues. Germline V lookup: CDR1 MNHEY, CDR2 SMNVEV (reference sequence). The CDR3 nucleotides read TGTGCCAGCAGTATCCCCGGCGGGCAGACCCAGTACTTC. Amino acids: CASSIPGGQTQYF.

A few counts support this clone. This chain uses TRBV30 with TRBJ1-2; D remains unclear. Germline CDR1 reads GTSNPN; CDR2 reads SVGIG (reference sequence). The ends were cut back, 3 bases at V and 2 bases at J, with 13 bases in the middle. There are 14 residues in the CDR3. CDR3 sequence: CAWSPIGINYGYTF. CDR3 in DNA: TGTGCCTGGAGCCCCATAGGGATCAACTATGGCTACACCTTC.

The CDR3 loop reads CASSEATLGNSPLHF. DNA for the CDR3: TGTGCCAGCAGTGAAGCGACACTGGGGAATTCACCCCTCCACTTT. The V gene is TRBV2, the J gene TRBJ1-6; D gene unclear. There are 15 residues in the CDR3. Germline V CDR1 and CDR2: SNHLY, FYNNEI. Trimming took off 0 bases at V and 7 bases at J, with 10 bases between the two ends. The entire variable domain, with the rest obtained from reference TRBV2 and TRBJ1-6, is as follows: EPEVTQTPSHQVTQMGQEVILRCVPISNHLYFYWYRQILGQKVEFLVSFYNNEISEKSEIFDDQFSVERPDGSNFTLKIRSTKLEDSAMYFCASSEATLGNSPLHFGNGTRLTVT.

The rearrangement joins TRBV4-2 to TRBJ2-4; TRBD2 is a possible D gene (6 bases). Germline V gene sequence: CDR1 LGHNA, CDR2 YNFKEQ. Trimming took off 0 bases at V and 7 bases at J, with 10 bases between the two ends. The CDR3 covers 14 residues. This CDR3 is CASSQETGVNIQYF. CDR3 coding DNA: TGTGCCAGCAGCCAAGAAACGGGGGTGAACATTCAGTACTTC.

In this sample, this clone turned up a few times. Given a far larger clone just one base away, this is likely a sequencing read error. The same CDR3 arises from other DNA sequences in this sample as well. The J gene is TRBJ2-1, the V gene TRBV29-1; 8 bases are shared with TRBD2. This CDR3 comprises 14 residues. Germline CDR1 SQVTM, CDR2 ANQGSEA. The CDR3 here is CTVRGSGILDEQFF. Written as DNA, the CDR3 is TGCACAGTTAGGGGTAGCGGGATACTGGATGAGCAGTTCTTC.